Listed here is a single T cell receptor beta chain. This sample is drawn from a study of T cells after somatic rescue of genetic block. Libraries were prepared by immunoSEQ multiplex PCR; TCRdb keeps only in-frame clonotypes and omits some of them. The sample includes fewer than 150,000 clones, 90% to 95% seen only once; the top ten take more than 1.4%. Per germline, CDR1 MGHRA and CDR2 YSYEKL. V was shortened by 0 bases and J by 4 bases, with 20 bases between the two germline ends. CDR3 size: 18 residues. Sample: peripheral blood mononuclear cells (PBMCs). The receptor's source is a woman under 30. V and J are TRBV4-1 and TRBJ2-3; D gene uncertain. For the CDR3, the DNA is TGCGCCAGCAGCCAAGAAGGAATGAGAACAGCCTCCTCAGATACGCAGTATTTT. Its translation is CASSQEGMRTASSDTQYF.